This T cell receptor beta chain was identified during a study of regulatory T cells in long-lasting Graves disease. This clonotype appeared many times. Time point described: newly diagnosed GD, antithyroid drugs for less than 3 months. Generation of the TCR library employed RNA extracted from PBMCs. The CDR3 covers 13 residues. Germline V gene data show CDR1 as SGHRS and CDR2 as YFSETQ. Between the trimmed V and J ends, which lost 8 bases and 8 bases, there was a span of 19 bases. TCR beta libraries were built with iRepertoire HTBI primers and Arm-PCR of CDR3 regions. TCRdb fed the multiplex PCR reads into MiXCR, producing one record per CDR3 protein. The sample lists roughly 260,000 distinct CDR3 sequences; about 18% were seen once. The data were also submitted as part of a second study, on T cells in Graves' hyperthyroidism and ophthalmopathy. That investigation notes: TCR CDR3 underwent first-round RT-PCR with the HTBI primer set.

This sequence originates from a woman in her twenties or thirties with Graves disease. The chain carries TRBV5-1 and TRBJ1-2; the D gene is possibly TRBD1 (6 bases). Here the sequenced sample was peripheral blood mononuclear cells (PBMCs), taken at new diagnosis, from a patient treated with antithyroid drugs. The CDR3 DNA reads TGCGCCAGATCCTCGGGGGGGGCGCGAGGCTACACCTTC. It is translated as CARSSGGARGYTF.